This T cell receptor (beta chain) was sequenced during a study of CD8 T cells in Susac syndrome. Random hexamers were used to reverse transcribe an amount of about 0.45 to 1 ug RNA. From the immunoSEQ multiplex PCR reads, TCRdb called clonotypes with MiXCR, one entry per CDR3 protein. The data contain approximately 150,000 distinct CDR3 sequences, roughly 95% of them singletons. Sequencing targeted TCR beta in T cells from blood (CD8+ and CD4+). Healthy donors served as age- and sex-matched controls. Trimming pared 6 bases from V and 5 bases from J, leaving 10 bases between. The CDR3 is 13 amino acids. Germline lookup yields CDR1 MDHEN and CDR2 SYDVKM.

The chain links TRBV28 to TRBJ2-2; D not resolved. This receptor was obtained from a human donor in good health. Input material: CD4+ T cells from PBMCs. The chain's CDR3 is CASSLRRTGELFF. The CDR3 DNA reads TGTGCCAGCAGCCTACGACGAACCGGGGAGCTGTTTTTT. Based on the CDR3 plus reference TRBV28 and TRBJ2-2, the full variable domain is DVKVTQSSRYLVKRTGEKVFLECVQDMDHENMFWYRQDPGLGLRLIYFSYDVKMKEKGDIPEGYSVSREKKERFSLILESASTNQTSMYLCASSLRRTGELFFGEGSRLTVL.